The 23 T cell receptor beta chains reported below all come from one sample, sequenced in a study of shared clonotypes between healthy human individuals. Repertoires were generated with immunoSEQ multiplex PCR, while TCRdb's copy carries only in-frame clones and drops some. Altogether 700,000 or so clones are present, roughly 78% being singletons, with the ten largest covering under 2%. The sequenced sample consisted of memory CD4+ T cells sorted from blood. Regarding subset: CD45RA-negative fraction. The receptors derive from a woman aged 30 to 39 in good health.

The chain links TRBV5-6 to TRBJ2-3; possible D gene TRBD2, 5 bases. The V and J ends lost 0 bases and 5 bases respectively, with 13 bases between them. The V gene's germline CDR1 is SGHDT and CDR2 YYEEEE. The CDR3 is 15 residues long. Written as DNA, the CDR3 is TGTGCCAGCAGCTTGGTGTTGGGAGTAGAAGATACGCAGTATTTT. This translates into CASSLVLGVEDTQYF. Supplemented by reference TRBV5-6 and TRBJ2-3, the full variable domain reads DAGVTQSPTHLIKTRGQQVTLRCSPKSGHDTVSWYQQALGQGPQFIFQYYEEEERQRGNFPDRFSGHQFPNYSSELNVNALLLGDSALYLCASSLVLGVEDTQYFGPGTRLTVL.

The chain links TRBV7-9 to TRBJ2-1; weak D call: TRBD1 (5 bases). Germline CDR1 and CDR2: SEHNR and FQNEAQ (reference sequence). This CDR3 region has 18 residues. With 5 bases removed from V and 6 bases from J, the gap between germline ends came to 26 bases. CDR3 sequence reads: CASSPPATEALGANEQFF. The DNA for the CDR3 is TGTGCCAGCAGCCCGCCCGCAACCGAGGCCCTTGGGGCCAATGAGCAGTTCTTC.

As regards this clone: The same CDR3 can be traced to other DNA sequences in this sample. The rearrangement uses TRBV18 and TRBJ2-7; 9 positions match TRBD1. Per germline, CDR1 KGHSH and CDR2 LQKENI. V lost 3 bases and J lost 3; bases outside the gene matches: 3. The CDR3 is 14 residues long. The chain's CDR3 is CASSPPGQGYEQYF. The CDR3 DNA sequence: TGTGCCAGCTCACCCCCGGGACAGGGCTACGAGCAGTACTTC.

Details on this clone: This specimen includes other DNA sequences encoding the same CDR3. The chain couples TRBV19 to TRBJ2-7, with 9 bases matching TRBD2. The CDR3 has 15 residues. CDR1 is LNHDA and CDR2 is SQIVND in the germline V gene (reference sequence). With 1 base clipped from V and 1 base from J, the junction kept 2 bases outside the gene matches. The CDR3 DNA follows: TGTGCCAGTAGTATAGGGACTAGCGCTTCCTACGAGCAGTACTTC. It translates to CASSIGTSASYEQYF.

This chain connects TRBV6-5 to TRBJ1-5; 11 nucleotides align to TRBD1. Germline lookup yields CDR1 MNHEY and CDR2 SVGAGI. V lost 6 bases and J lost 10; bases outside the gene matches: 5. This CDR3 spans 13 amino acids. The CDR3 DNA is TGTGCCAGCAGCCTGGACAGGGGGCGACCCCAGCATTTT. Residues: CASSLDRGRPQHF.

The chain uses TRBV11-2 and TRBJ2-5; D may be TRBD1 (6 bases). Trimming cost V 3 bases and J 4 bases, with 12 bases left between them. CDR1 and CDR2 from the germline V gene are SGHAT and FQNNGV. The CDR3 is 14 amino acids. The CDR3 loop reads CASSFGQGTETQYF. CDR3 bases: TGTGCCAGCAGCTTCGGGCAGGGGACAGAGACCCAGTACTTC.

This CDR3 reads CASSRTAFNEKLFF. The DNA of the CDR3 is TGTGCCAGCAGCAGGACAGCTTTTAATGAAAAACTGTTTTTT. The chain uses TRBV5-8 and TRBJ1-4; perhaps TRBD1 as D (6 bases). Germline V lookup: CDR1 SGHTS, CDR2 YDEGEE. V was clipped by 4 bases and J by 4 bases, with 11 bases between them. The CDR3 covers 14 residues.

This clone was seen only a few times. The chain couples TRBV28 to TRBJ1-2; unclear D gene. The CDR3 runs 14 residues. V was pared by 5 bases and J by 2 bases, with 12 bases between. CDR1 is MDHEN and CDR2 is SYDVKM in the germline V gene. CDR3 region: CASSLGNGNYGYTF. The CDR3 DNA is TGTGCCAGCAGTCTTGGGAACGGCAACTATGGCTACACCTTC.

The chain uses TRBV15 and TRBJ1-4; D call uncertain. The CDR3 is 15 amino acids. The germline V and J ends were trimmed by 0 bases and 5 bases, with 10 bases remaining between them. CDR1 and CDR2 from the germline V gene are LNHNV and YYDKDF (reference sequence). The CDR3 nucleotides read TGTGCCACCAGCAGAGATAATGACGGGAATGAAAAACTGTTTTTT. Translating it yields CATSRDNDGNEKLFF.

The V gene is TRBV5-5, the J gene TRBJ1-2; D possibly corresponds to TRBD1 (6 bases). This CDR3 spans 13 amino acids. Germline CDR1 and CDR2: SGHKS and YYEKEE (reference sequence). With 5 bases removed from V and 3 bases from J, the gap between germline ends came to 11 bases. This chain's CDR3 is CASSGGTYYGYTF. Here the CDR3 DNA reads TGTGCCAGCAGTGGGGGCACGTACTATGGCTACACCTTC.

This sequence joins TRBV4-2 and TRBJ1-3; no definite D call. CDR1 and CDR2 (germline): LGHNA, YNFKEQ. Trimming removed 2 bases from V and 2 bases from J, with 10 bases in between. The CDR3 sequence is 15 residues long. The CDR3 loop reads CASSQPRLAGNTIYF. The CDR3 DNA sequence: TGTGCCAGCAGCCAACCAAGACTGGCTGGAAACACCATATATTTT.

This chain uses TRBV29-1 with TRBJ2-3, with D maybe TRBD1 (5 bases). Germline V gives CDR1 SQVTM, CDR2 ANQGSEA. This CDR3 has 11 residues. The V and J ends lost 7 bases and 14 bases respectively, with 19 bases between them. The CDR3 here is CSATESGPLYF. The DNA of the CDR3 is TGCAGCGCGACAGAATCCGGGCCATTGTATTTT.

The rearrangement uses TRBV28 and TRBJ2-5, with TRBD2 matching over 7 bases. This CDR3 region has 15 residues. Germline values: CDR1 MDHEN, CDR2 SYDVKM. The junction had 14 bases not matched to a gene; V was cut back by 10 bases and J by 3 bases. The CDR3 spells CATGAGFGGEETQYF. CDR3 in DNA: TGTGCCACCGGAGCGGGGTTTGGGGGGGAAGAGACCCAGTACTTC. The full variable domain, rest sourced from reference TRBV28 and TRBJ2-5, is DVKVTQSSRYLVKRTGEKVFLECVQDMDHENMFWYRQDPGLGLRLIYFSYDVKMKEKGDIPEGYSVSREKKERFSLILESASTNQTSMYLCATGAGFGGEETQYFGPGTRLLVL.

The chain carries TRBV4-1 and TRBJ2-5; possibly TRBD1 or TRBD2 for D (5 bases each). V lost 0 bases, J lost 1 base, and 12 bases lay in between. Germline V gene lookup returns CDR1 MGHRA and CDR2 YSYEKL. The CDR3 is made up of 16 amino acids. The CDR3 reads CASSQDDGAGQETQYF. CDR3 coding DNA: TGCGCCAGCAGCCAAGACGACGGGGCAGGCCAAGAGACCCAGTACTTC.

This rearrangement joins TRBV4-1 to TRBJ2-7, with 11 nucleotides matching TRBD2. The ends lost 5 bases at V and 2 bases at J; junction bases unmatched: 8. The CDR3 is 16 amino acids. Per germline, CDR1 MGHRA and CDR2 YSYEKL. CDR3 region: CASSRALAGGTYEQYF. CDR3 in DNA: TGCGCCAGCAGCAGAGCTCTAGCGGGAGGTACCTACGAGCAGTACTTC.

The chain uses TRBV30 and TRBJ1-4; tentative D call: TRBD1 (6 bases). Between the trimmed V and J ends, which lost 3 bases and 2 bases, there was a span of 16 bases. CDR1 GTSNPN and CDR2 SVGIG come from the germline V gene (reference sequence). The CDR3 extends over 16 amino acids. CDR3 nucleotide sequence: TGTGCCTGGAGACGAACAGGGCTTACGACTAATGAAAAACTGTTTTTT. This gives the protein CAWRRTGLTTNEKLFF. Looking up the rest from reference TRBV30 and TRBJ1-4 gives the full variable domain: SQTIHQWPATLVQPVGSPLSLECTVEGTSNPNLYWYRQAAGRGLQLLFYSVGIGQISSEVPQNLSASRPQDRQFILSSKKLLLSDSGFYLCAWRRTGLTTNEKLFFGSGTQLSVL.

The chain is built from TRBV12-1 and TRBJ2-2; no check of the table's D call, TRBD1, against the DNA was made. TRBV12-1 constitutes a pseudogene. This CDR3 spans 17 amino acids. Here the CDR3 reads CASRDGGRGPNTGELFF. The CDR3 DNA reads as TGTGCCAGCCGGGATGGGGGCAGGGGACCGAACACCGGGGAGCTGTTTTTT.

J is TRBJ2-5 and V is TRBV29-1; a possible D gene is TRBD1 (5 bases). The germline gives CDR1 SQVTM, CDR2 ANQGSEA. The CDR3 has 12 amino acids. Trimming left V 4 bases short and J 3 bases short, with 9 bases between. CDR3 bases: TGCAGCGTTGGGGTCAGGGAAGAGACCCAGTACTTC. Translation gives CSVGVREETQYF.

This clone was observed many times. V is TRBV10-1 and J is TRBJ2-2; D remains unclear. The CDR3 sequence is 13 residues long. V lost 4 bases to trimming and J lost 6 bases, with 9 bases between them. Germline CDR1 is WNHNN and CDR2 is SYGVQD (reference sequence). The chain's CDR3 is CASSAVSSGELFF. In DNA form, the CDR3 reads TGCGCCAGCAGTGCTGTGAGCTCCGGGGAGCTGTTTTTT.

The V and J genes are TRBV6-6 and TRBJ2-5, with 11 bases matching TRBD2. CDR1 and CDR2 from the germline V gene are MNHNY and SVGAGI (reference sequence). V lost 6 bases and J lost 5; bases outside the gene matches: 5. CDR3 length: 14 residues. The CDR3, as DNA: TGTGCCAGCAGATTAGCGGGAGGGAGGGAGACCCAGTACTTC. Amino acid sequence: CASRLAGGRETQYF.

The rearrangement joins TRBV19 to TRBJ2-1; 8 bases match TRBD1. The CDR3 is 15 residues long. The germline V gene has CDR1 LNHDA and CDR2 SQIVND (reference sequence). With V trimmed by 4 bases and J by 8 bases, 10 bases remained unmatched. The CDR3 reads CASSTITPDRDEQFF. CDR3 DNA: TGTGCCAGTAGTACAATCACCCCGGACAGGGATGAGCAGTTCTTC.

The sample holds a few counts of this clone. The chain has TRBV11-3 and TRBJ2-5; D is uncertain. Trimming took 1 base from V and 3 from J, leaving 6 bases between them. CDR1 is SGHNT, CDR2 YENEEA, per germline. The CDR3 sequence is 13 residues long. The CDR3 nucleotides are TGTGCCAGCAGCTTAGTATTAGAAGAGACCCAGTACTTC. It is translated as CASSLVLEETQYF.

J is TRBJ1-2 and V is TRBV5-1; D perhaps matches TRBD1 (6 bases). CDR1 is SGHRS, CDR2 YFSETQ, per germline. The CDR3 length is 14 residues. The V end was cut by 4 bases, the J end by 3 bases, with 13 bases between. This CDR3 reads CASSPGVLDYGYTF. CDR3 DNA sequence: TGCGCCAGCAGCCCAGGGGTTTTGGACTATGGCTACACCTTC.